The clone carrying this TCR beta chain was observed once. Original processing methods: Nucleated cell counts were estimated from reference gene primer amplification. Assay used: immunoSEQ multiplex PCR; TCRdb lists only in-frame clones, some missing. Clonal size and the V and J genes are those of that table, whereas D and trimming came from the DNA. The top ten hold about 4% of the sample, which has tens of thousands of clones, around nine tenths seen once. This entry is derived from a study of blood T cell repertoires in COVID-19. Background on the study: Samples taken during acute and convalescent COVID-19 were collected in the United States, Italy and Spain. PBMCs, B-cell-depleted T cells, or T cells provided the cDNA or gDNA that made up the material.

Germline-derived CDR1 and CDR2 are MNHEY and SVGAGI. This CDR3 is 15 amino acids long. The ends were cut back, 7 bases at V and 0 bases at J, with 13 bases in the middle. This receptor was obtained from a middle-aged man with COVID-19, enrolled during active disease. Sequencing was carried out using peripheral blood. V is TRBV6-5 and J is TRBJ1-5, with D possibly matching TRBD1 (5 bases). Written as DNA, the CDR3 is TGTGCCAGCACGGGGGAGGGGTATAGCAATCAGCCCCAGCATTTT. This gives the protein CASTGEGYSNQPQHF.